A selection of T cell receptor beta chains follows, all from one sample in a study of response to subunit inactivated influenza vaccine. TCRdb recomputed calls from the RT-PCR reads with MiXCR, one row per CDR3 protein. The data hold fewer than 650,000 distinct CDR3 sequences, with over 10% observed a single time. Source: PBMCs from blood, taken roughly 47 days after vaccination. The receptors come from a man aged 45-65 years who received an inactivated influenza vaccine. CDR3s leave out the opening cysteine and the closing phenylalanine or tryptophan. A D gene is named only where the DNA matches it firmly.

TRBD1,TRBV20-1,TRBJ2-7,SARITGGKTEQY
TRBD2,TRBV7-8,TRBJ2-7,ASSPLAGGLAYEQY
TRBD1,TRBV5-1,TRBJ2-2,ASRKGQGDTGELF
-,TRBV7-9,TRBJ2-2,ASSLAWGPFTGELF
TRBD2,TRBV6-2/TRBV6-3,TRBJ2-2,ASSYRGSGTRELF
-,TRBV7-7,TRBJ2-3,ASSPDSGGPLSTDTQY
TRBD1,TRBV10-3,TRBJ2-7,AIKDGQGPYEQY
TRBD2,TRBV24-1,TRBJ2-1,ATSDSGTSGRSEQF
-,TRBV4-3,TRBJ2-5,ASSHGGAGETQY
TRBD1,TRBV20-1,TRBJ1-1,SAKQGVNTEAF
-,TRBV15,TRBJ2-3,ATSSAGGDTQY
TRBD2,TRBV6-1,TRBJ2-5,ASSPRSGGAVGETQY
-,TRBV5-1,TRBJ2-3,ASTVLASTDTQY
-,TRBV29-1,TRBJ2-5,SAGRSSGETQY
-,TRBV10-3,TRBJ2-7,AISGDFTSSYEQY
-,TRBV7-2,-,ASSLVVTISETQF
TRBD2,TRBV4-1,TRBJ2-7,ASSMGLHSSYEQY
-,TRBV12-3/TRBV12-4,TRBJ1-1,ASLGRNTEAF
-,TRBV12-3/TRBV12-4,TRBJ1-1,ASRVQLNTEAF
-,TRBV3-1,TRBJ2-7,ASSQGRPYEQY
-,TRBV2,TRBJ2-3,ASRTGRTDTQY
-,TRBV18,TRBJ2-3,ASSLDQPDTQY
-,TRBV20-1,TRBJ2-1,SARFYNEQF
-,TRBV5-1,TRBJ2-1,ASSARDPGGEQF
-,TRBV20-1,TRBJ2-2,SARLGGSTGELF
TRBD2,TRBV20-1,TRBJ2-3,SASPESGGSDTQY
-,TRBV29-1,TRBJ1-5,SVAGTGQPQH
-,TRBV7-2,TRBJ2-3,ASSLAMTVTDTQY
-,TRBV7-2,TRBJ2-1,ASTIDGSVSYNEQF